This entry lists 6 T cell receptor beta chains sequenced from one sample in a study of blood T cell repertoires in COVID-19. The repertoire was sequenced with immunoSEQ multiplex PCR; TCRdb's copy has only in-frame clones and lacks some. The sample shows about 130,000 clones, 80% to 90% of them seen only once. Sequenced sample: PBMCs or T cells enriched from blood (not recorded which). These receptors were obtained from a woman aged 45 to 65 who had recovered from COVID-19.

This chain connects TRBV3-1 (or the pseudogene TRBV3-2) to TRBJ2-3; D ambiguous. The germline CDR1 and CDR2 sequences are LGHDT and YNNKEL (reference sequence). V lost 4 bases and J lost 6, with 8 bases in between. This CDR3 comprises 12 residues. Here the CDR3 reads CASSPYRDTQYF. As DNA, the CDR3 is TGTGCCAGCAGCCCCTACCGGGATACGCAGTATTTT.

The chain is built from TRBV7-2 and TRBJ2-5, with a weak D call TRBD2 (6 bases). This CDR3 comprises 15 residues. The germline gives CDR1 SGHTA, CDR2 FQGNSA. Trimming removed 1 base at V and 0 bases at J, with 9 bases between. In DNA form, the CDR3 reads TGTGCCAGCAGCTTAGTGGGAGGATACCAAGAGACCCAGTACTTC. Translation gives CASSLVGGYQETQYF.

This clone was observed once. This chain connects TRBV2 to TRBJ2-2; 11 bases fit TRBD2. Per the germline V gene, CDR1 is SNHLY and CDR2 is FYNNEI. Trimming cost V 8 bases and J 6 bases; bases outside gene matches: 11. This CDR3 is 16 amino acids long. CDR3: CASCLSLSGGAGELFF. As DNA, the CDR3 is TGTGCCAGCTGTTTATCCCTTAGCGGGGGGGCCGGGGAGCTGTTTTTT. The whole variable domain, remainder taken from reference TRBV2 and TRBJ2-2, is EPEVTQTPSHQVTQMGQEVILRCVPISNHLYFYWYRQILGQKVEFLVSFYNNEISEKSEIFDDQFSVERPDGSNFTLKIRSTKLEDSAMYFCASCLSLSGGAGELFFGEGSRLTVL.

This clone has a single count. The chain couples TRBV5-5 to TRBJ1-2, with a weak D call TRBD1 (6 bases). V lost 1 base, J lost 2 bases, and 12 bases lay in between. The CDR3 loop spans 15 amino acids. From germline, CDR1 is SGHKS and CDR2 YYEKEE (reference sequence). This CDR3 reads CASSLWRTENYGYTF. The CDR3 nucleotides read TGTGCCAGCAGCTTGTGGAGGACAGAAAACTATGGCTACACCTTC. Full variable domain (rest looked up from reference TRBV5-5 and TRBJ1-2): DAGVTQSPTHLIKTRGQQVTLRCSPISGHKSVSWYQQVLGQGPQFIFQYYEKEERGRGNFPDRFSARQFPNYSSELNVNALLLGDSALYLCASSLWRTENYGYTFGSGTRLTVV.

This clone occurred once. This rearrangement joins TRBV3-1 (or the pseudogene TRBV3-2) to TRBJ2-7; 14 bases fit TRBD2. This CDR3 contains 15 residues. Germline lookup yields CDR1 LGHDT and CDR2 YNNKEL (reference sequence). With 1 base clipped from V and 6 bases from J, the junction kept 2 bases outside the gene matches. CDR3 region: CASSQATSGGAEQYF. DNA for the CDR3: TGTGCCAGCAGCCAAGCGACTAGCGGGGGGGCCGAGCAGTACTTC.

The rearrangement joins TRBV30 to TRBJ1-5; 10 nucleotides line up with TRBD1. The CDR3 totals 13 residues. V shed 5 bases and J 5 bases; nucleotides not matched to a gene: 3. CDR1 and CDR2 from the germline V gene are GTSNPN and SVGIG (reference sequence). The CDR3 loop is CAWDRGLDQPQHF. CDR3 sequence (DNA): TGTGCCTGGGACAGGGGGCTGGATCAGCCCCAGCATTTT.